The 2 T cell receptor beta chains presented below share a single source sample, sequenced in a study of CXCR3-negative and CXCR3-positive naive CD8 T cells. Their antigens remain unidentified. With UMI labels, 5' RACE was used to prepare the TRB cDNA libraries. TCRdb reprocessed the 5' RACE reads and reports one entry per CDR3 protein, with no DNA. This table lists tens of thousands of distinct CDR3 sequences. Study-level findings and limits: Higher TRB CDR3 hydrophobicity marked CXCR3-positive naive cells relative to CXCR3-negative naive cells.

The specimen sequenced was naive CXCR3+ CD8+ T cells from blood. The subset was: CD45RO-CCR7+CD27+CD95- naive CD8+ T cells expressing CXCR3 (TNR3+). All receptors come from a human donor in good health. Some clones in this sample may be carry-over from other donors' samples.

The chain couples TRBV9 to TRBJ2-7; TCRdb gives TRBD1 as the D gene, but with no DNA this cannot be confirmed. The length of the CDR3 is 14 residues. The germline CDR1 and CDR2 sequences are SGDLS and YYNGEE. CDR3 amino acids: CASSVGQGAYEQYF.

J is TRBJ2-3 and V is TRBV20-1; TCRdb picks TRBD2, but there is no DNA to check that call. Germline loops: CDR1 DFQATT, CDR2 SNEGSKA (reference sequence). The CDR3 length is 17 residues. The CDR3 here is CSARGLAGASSTDTQYF.